A selection of T cell receptor beta chains follows, all from one sample in a study of cytomegalovirus exposure and HLA in healthy donors. Here immunoSEQ multiplex PCR was the method, and the copy in TCRdb shows in-frame clones only, minus some. The data show approximately 160,000 clones, with around 83% seen just once and about 3.8% held by the top ten. Sequenced: PBMCs. These receptors were taken from a man aged 50-60 years in good health and CMV-seropositive. CDR3s include the opening cysteine and the closing phenylalanine or tryptophan. A D gene is named only where the DNA matches it firmly. Only part of the rows carry a size: once, few, many, or a class if the clone is expanded.

TRBJ2-7 | NA | NA | TRBV7-2 | TGTGCCAGCAGTCTCGACGGGACCTACGAGCAGTACTTC | CASSLDGTYEQYF
TRBJ2-5 | TRBD2 | NA | TRBV7-7 | TGTGCCAGCAGCTTAGGTGCTTCGACTAGCGGTGAGACCCAGTACTTC | CASSLGASTSGETQYF
TRBJ1-1 | NA | NA | TRBV13 | TGTGCCAGCAGCTTCTCTCGGAACACTGAAGCTTTCTTT | CASSFSRNTEAFF
TRBJ2-7 | NA | few | TRBV7-9 | TGTGCCAGCAGTCCTAACTACGAGCAGTACTTC | CASSPNYEQYF
TRBJ2-5 | NA | NA | TRBV10-3 | TGTGCCATCAGTGACTCAGCGGGAGAGACCCAGTACTTC | CAISDSAGETQYF
TRBJ2-5 | TRBD2 | NA | TRBV6-1 | TGTGCCAGCTCCGGACTAGCGGGAGGAGGAGAGACCCAGTACTTC | CASSGLAGGGETQYF
TRBJ2-7 | TRBD2 | few | TRBV5-5 | TGTGCCAGCAGCTGGCCTAGCGGGAGGCTATATTACGAGCAGTACTTC | CASSWPSGRLYYEQYF
TRBJ2-3 | NA | NA | TRBV27 | TGTGCCAGCAGTTTACGCGAACGGGGCACAGATACGCAGTATTTT | CASSLRERGTDTQYF
TRBJ2-7 | NA | NA | TRBV5-1 | TGCGCCAGCAGCCGGGACACCACCTACGAGCAGTACTTC | CASSRDTTYEQYF
TRBJ2-2 | NA | NA | TRBV7-9 | TGTGCCAGCAGCCCAGGGGCGGGAGCGCGTCCCGGGGAGCTGTTTTTT | CASSPGAGARPGELFF
TRBJ2-1 | NA | NA | TRBV29-1 | TGCAGCGTTTCTTTTACTTCTAGCTCCTACAATGAGCAGTTCTTC | CSVSFTSSSYNEQFF
TRBJ2-6 | NA | NA | TRBV4-1 | TGCGCCAGCAGCCAAGAAATTGCGGTTGGGGCCAACGTCCTGACTTTC | CASSQEIAVGANVLTF
TRBJ2-7 | NA | NA | TRBV5-1 | TGCGCCAGCAGCTTTGACAGTTCTTCCTACGAGCAGTACTTC | CASSFDSSSYEQYF
TRBJ1-2 | TRBD1 | NA | TRBV25-1 | TGTGCCAGCATGGGTTCCGGACAGGTCTATGGCTACACCTTC | CASMGSGQVYGYTF
TRBJ1-1 | NA | NA | TRBV6-1 | TGTGCCAGCAGTGAATATAGCCCACCCAACACTGAAGCTTTCTTT | CASSEYSPPNTEAFF
TRBJ1-1 | TRBD1 | NA | TRBV28 | TGTGCCAGCAGGTCAACAGGGGGGAGGGTTGAAGCTTTCTTT | CASRSTGGRVEAFF
TRBJ1-1 | NA | NA | TRBV6-4 | TGTGCCAGCTCAAAAGCCCCTGGGAGCACTGAAGCTTTCTTT | CASSKAPGSTEAFF
TRBJ1-1 | NA | few | TRBV7-2 | TGTGCCAGCAGCCAGGACTACACTGAAGCTTTCTTT | CASSQDYTEAFF
TRBJ2-5 | TRBD2 | NA | TRBV5-1 | TGCGCCAGCAGCCTCCGACTAGCGGGCCAAGAGACCCAGTACTTC | CASSLRLAGQETQYF
TRBJ1-5 | TRBD1 | NA | TRBV28 | TGTGCCAGCAGGGTCACGGACAGGGGAATATTTAGCAATCAGCCCCAGCATTTT | CASRVTDRGIFSNQPQHF
TRBJ2-7 | NA | NA | TRBV7-3 | TGTGCCAGCAGCTTAGGTAGCGACACATCCTACGAGCAGTACTTC | CASSLGSDTSYEQYF
TRBJ2-1 | TRBD2 | few | TRBV18 | TGTGCCAGCTCACTTCCTAGCGGACACAATGAGCAGTTCTTC | CASSLPSGHNEQFF
TRBJ2-7 | NA | NA | TRBV11-3 | TGTGCCAGCAGCTTAGAGTGGCGACGGCGGCCCTCCTACGAGCAGTACTTC | CASSLEWRRRPSYEQYF
TRBJ2-5 | NA | NA | TRBV6-5 | TGTGCCAGCAGGGACAGCGTGGAGACCCAGTACTTC | CASRDSVETQYF
TRBJ2-2 | TRBD1 | NA | TRBV4-3 | TGCGCCAGCAGCCAAGATTGGACAGGGTACAGCGGGGAGCTGTTTTTT | CASSQDWTGYSGELFF